The following is a TCR beta chain sequence with its context. This record belongs to a study of T cell responses to AZD1222 COVID-19 vaccine. Clones were read by immunoSEQ multiplex PCR, and TCRdb kept only the in-frame ones, dropping some. The data contain roughly 120,000 clones, around 90% of them singletons. V was shortened by 4 bases and J by 0 bases, with 17 bases between the two germline ends. The CDR3 length is 16 residues. CDR1 and CDR2 from the germline V gene are SGDLS and YYNGEE. The sequencing used peripheral blood, collected on day 0 of AZD1222 vaccination. This chain uses TRBV9 with TRBJ2-7, with D perhaps TRBD1 (6 bases). This clonotype was sampled from an adult in good health. The CDR3 DNA reads as TGTGCCAGCAGCCCCAGGGGCAGCCCGGTCTCCTACGAGCAGTACTTC. Translating it yields CASSPRGSPVSYEQYF.